This T cell receptor beta chain was sequenced during a study of shared clonotypes between healthy human individuals. Sequenced by immunoSEQ multiplex PCR; TCRdb stores in-frame clones only, minus some. The profile shows roughly 590,000 clones, 95% to 96% of them singletons. Naive CD8 cells were CD45RO-negative, positively selected for CCR7, excluding terminally differentiated effector memory CD45RA+ cells. V was trimmed by 3 bases and J by 6 bases, leaving 14 bases between them. This CDR3 has 15 residues. Per germline, CDR1 MNHNS and CDR2 SASEGT. The chain employs TRBV6-1 and TRBJ2-2; D is uncertain. The sequencing sample was made of naive CD8+ T cells sorted from blood. The origin of this receptor is a woman in her thirties in good health. DNA for the CDR3: TGTGCCAGCAGTGAGTTGAAGAGTGGGGCCGGGGAGCTGTTTTTT. Its protein is CASSELKSGAGELFF.